This TCR beta chain was recorded in a study of CD8 T cells in ankylosing spondylitis. One entry per CDR3 protein results from TCRdb running MiXCR on the 5' RACE reads. The data hold roughly 230,000 distinct CDR3 sequences, with over 7% observed a single time. Ten or more counts support this clonotype. Material: blood, either unsorted or a sorted T cell fraction (not recorded which). This receptor was identified in a female donor with ankylosing spondylitis or in good health (not recorded which).

CDR3 amino acids: CASSSSRRSDTQYF. The CDR3 nucleotides are TGCGCCAGCAGCTCCTCCCGGAGGAGCGATACGCAGTATTTT. The chain uses TRBV4-3 and TRBJ2-3; possible D gene TRBD2, 5 bases. The germline CDR1 and CDR2 sequences are LGHNA and YSLEER. The CDR3 is 14 residues long. The V end lost 5 bases, the J end lost 6 bases, and 15 bases lay between the germline ends.